The 30 T cell receptor beta chains below all came from one sample that was sequenced in a study of regulatory T cells in long-lasting Graves disease. With iRepertoire HTBI primers and Arm-PCR of CDR3 regions, TCR beta libraries were built. TCRdb fed the multiplex PCR reads into MiXCR, producing one record per CDR3 protein. The sample contains more than 300,000 distinct CDR3 sequences, roughly a fifth of which appear only once. Time point denoted: persistent/refractory GD, antithyroid drugs over 5 years with positive TRAb. From PBMCs, RNA was extracted and then used to make the TCR library. Sequenced here: peripheral blood mononuclear cells (PBMCs), sampled when the disease was refractory, from a patient treated with antithyroid drugs. The receptors come from a female donor with Graves disease.

With respect to this clonotype: This may stem from a read error, because a much larger clone lies one nucleotide away. The chain is built from TRBV29-1 and TRBJ2-7; perhaps TRBD2 as D (6 bases). The germline CDR1 and CDR2 sequences are SQVTM and ANQGSEA. CDR3 length equals 12 residues. The DNA of the CDR3 is TGCAGCCTTTCAAGGGACTCCGACGAGCAGTACTTC. Protein product: CSLSRDSDEQYF.

The rearrangement joins TRBV7-3 to TRBJ1-3; D remains unclear. Germline V gives CDR1 SGHTA, CDR2 FQGTGA. V was pared by 4 bases and J by 8 bases, with 12 bases between. CDR3 length equals 13 residues. This CDR3 reads CASSWGAQDTIYF. In nucleotides, the CDR3 is TGTGCCAGCAGCTGGGGTGCCCAGGACACCATATATTTT.

The chain employs TRBV4-1 and TRBJ2-7, with D perhaps assigned TRBD1 or TRBD2 (5 bases each). Germline CDR1 MGHRA, CDR2 YSYEKL. V lost 5 bases and J 7 bases, leaving 18 bases between the germline ends. The CDR3 covers 14 residues. CDR3 sequence: CASSRDAGPVEQYF. CDR3 DNA: TGCGCCAGCAGCAGGGACGCCGGGCCTGTGGAGCAGTACTTC.

This clonotype came up once. The chain carries TRBV7-6 and TRBJ2-1; TRBD2 matches 8 bases. Germline CDR1 reads SGHVS; CDR2 reads FNYEAQ. The CDR3 runs to 15 residues. The junction had 11 bases not matched to a gene; V was cut back by 6 bases and J by 7 bases. CDR3 amino acids: CASSSELAVGNEQFF. In DNA form, the CDR3 reads TGTGCCAGCAGTTCTGAACTAGCGGTAGGGAATGAGCAGTTCTTC.

In this sample, this clonotype turned up many times. V is TRBV7-2 and J is TRBJ2-5, with 8 bases aligning to TRBD1. From germline, CDR1 is SGHTA and CDR2 FQGNSA. V lost 2 bases to trimming and J lost 4 bases; unmatched junction nucleotides: 9. This CDR3 spans 16 amino acids. This CDR3 is CASSLMRQQGGETQYF. CDR3 nucleotide sequence: TGTGCCAGCAGCTTAATGAGACAACAGGGGGGAGAGACCCAGTACTTC.

This clonotype was seen many times. The chain employs TRBV29-1 and TRBJ2-2, with D uncertain. This CDR3 is 14 amino acids long. Per germline, CDR1 SQVTM and CDR2 ANQGSEA. The germline V and J ends were trimmed by 7 bases and 0 bases, with 12 bases remaining between them. CDR3 in amino acids: CSAGSLSNTGELFF. The DNA for the CDR3 is TGCAGCGCCGGGTCGCTTTCGAACACCGGGGAGCTGTTTTTT.

This clonotype came up many times. This CDR3 reads CASSYPGRETQYF. Here the CDR3 DNA reads TGTGCCAGCAGTTACCCAGGGCGAGAGACCCAGTACTTC. The gene calls are TRBV6-5 and TRBJ2-5, with D perhaps matching TRBD1 (5 bases). V shed 2 bases and J shed 4 bases, with 8 bases lying between them. The CDR3 is 13 amino acids. The V gene's germline CDR1 is MNHEY and CDR2 SVGAGI.

This clonotype appeared many times. The J gene is TRBJ2-5, the V gene TRBV4-2; 11 nucleotides agree with TRBD2. CDR1 and CDR2 from the germline V gene are LGHNA and YNFKEQ. V shed 4 bases and J 2 bases; nucleotides not matched to a gene: 3. The CDR3 length is 15 residues. This CDR3 is CASSLGTSGQETQYF. In nucleotides, the CDR3 is TGTGCCAGCAGCCTTGGGACTAGCGGACAAGAGACCCAGTACTTC.

This clonotype was detected a few times. The rearrangement uses TRBV7-9 and TRBJ2-4; 8 bases are a match to TRBD1. The CDR3 has 16 residues. Germline CDR1 SEHNR, CDR2 FQNEAQ (reference sequence). V dropped 5 bases and J dropped 0; count of bases not matched to a gene: 6. The chain's CDR3 is CASSQTGGLAKNIQYF. The CDR3 region has the DNA TGTGCCAGCAGCCAAACAGGGGGACTAGCCAAAAACATTCAGTACTTC.

This clonotype was counted ten times or more. The chain combines TRBV7-6 with TRBJ1-2; unclear D gene. This CDR3 has 12 residues. The germline V gene encodes CDR1 SGHVS and CDR2 FNYEAQ. Trimming took off 1 base at V and 6 bases at J, with 6 bases between the two ends. CDR3 DNA sequence: TGTGCCAGCAGCTTAGAAGGGCATGGCTACACCTTC. Amino acid sequence: CASSLEGHGYTF.

Notes on this clonotype: Just one base apart from a much larger clone, this may be a read error. The CDR3 protein is CVSSRGTHNSPLHF. The CDR3 DNA follows: TGTGTCTCTTCAAGGGGTACCCATAATTCACCCCTCCACTTT. The rearrangement uses TRBV2 and TRBJ1-6, with a possible D match to TRBD1 (5 bases). The V gene's germline CDR1 is SNHLY and CDR2 FYNNEI. The CDR3 is 14 residues long.

This clonotype was counted many times. This chain connects TRBV6-1 to TRBJ1-6; the match to TRBD1 covers 8 bases. This CDR3 is built from 14 residues. Germline loops: CDR1 MNHNS, CDR2 SASEGT. Losses at the gene ends were 10 bases for V and 10 bases for J; bases not matched to a gene: 12. CDR3 protein: CATHSDRGRSPLHF. CDR3 sequence (DNA): TGTGCCACCCACAGTGACAGGGGTCGATCACCCCTCCACTTT.

This clonotype was seen once. The chain links TRBV19 to TRBJ2-1; D not resolved. This CDR3 comprises 14 residues. Germline V gene lookup returns CDR1 LNHDA and CDR2 SQIVND (reference sequence). Between the trimmed V and J ends, which lost 6 bases and 7 bases, there was a span of 16 bases. This CDR3 reads CASSFTTAGNEQFF. CDR3 bases: TGTGCCAGTAGCTTTACTACCGCCGGGAATGAGCAGTTCTTC.

This clonotype was recorded a few times. The chain links TRBV7-2 to TRBJ1-6; TRBD1 is a possible D gene (6 bases). This CDR3 has 15 residues. Germline CDR1 SGHTA, CDR2 FQGNSA. V lost 2 bases and J lost 5, with 10 bases in between. The CDR3 loop is CASSLQGFDNSPLHF. The CDR3 DNA follows: TGTGCCAGCAGCTTACAGGGGTTCGATAATTCACCCCTCCACTTT.

This clonotype occurred a few times. The V and J genes are TRBV4-3 and TRBJ1-1, with D tentatively TRBD1 (5 bases). CDR3 length: 16 amino acids. Trimming left V 0 bases short and J 0 bases short, with 11 bases between. CDR1 LGHNA and CDR2 YSLEER come from the germline V gene. CDR3 amino acids: CASSQETGRMNTEAFF. DNA for the CDR3: TGCGCCAGCAGCCAAGAAACGGGACGGATGAACACTGAAGCTTTCTTT.

This clonotype was picked up one time. This may be a read error: a much more frequent sequence differs by one nucleotide. Likely a read error: the CDR3 ends without its conserved phenylalanine or tryptophan. This chain connects TRBV7-2 to TRBJ2-5; D remains ambiguous. The CDR3 is 12 amino acids. With 4 bases removed from V and 5 bases from J, the gap between germline ends came to 8 bases. Germline CDR1 SGHTA, CDR2 FQGNSA. CDR3 protein: CASSSLRETQYL. DNA for the CDR3: TGTGCCAGCAGCTCACTCCGGGAGACCCAGTACCTC.

This clonotype was picked up a small number of times. This chain links TRBV11-2 with TRBJ2-7; D is uncertain. The germline gives CDR1 SGHAT, CDR2 FQNNGV. CDR3 length: 13 residues. The V and J ends lost 2 bases and 2 bases respectively, with 7 bases between them. The CDR3 DNA reads TGTGCCAGCAGCTTAACAGACGCCTACGAGCAGTACTTC. It specifies CASSLTDAYEQYF.

The chain uses TRBV24-1 and TRBJ1-4; D is perhaps TRBD1 (5 bases). The CDR3 covers 15 residues. Germline V gene lookup returns CDR1 KGHDR and CDR2 SFDVKD. V lost 4 bases and J 13 bases, leaving 21 bases between the germline ends. The CDR3 DNA sequence: TGTGCCACCAGTGACCCGGGGACGGCGGGGAAAAGACTGTTTTTT. Translating it yields CATSDPGTAGKRLFF.

This clonotype was recorded at least ten times. The rearrangement joins TRBV20-1 to TRBJ2-5, with TRBD2 matching over 9 bases. CDR1 is DFQATT, CDR2 SNEGSKA, per germline (reference sequence). V shed 1 base, J shed 5 bases, and the junction held 17 bases outside the gene matches. The CDR3 is made up of 18 amino acids. CDR3 in DNA: TGCAGTGCTAGAGCCCTCAGCCTTGGCGGGAGGGCTTGGGAGACCCAGTACTTC. Its protein product is CSARALSLGGRAWETQYF.

This clonotype has a handful of counts. The chain carries TRBV14 and TRBJ1-4; D is uncertain. Trimming took off 6 bases at V and 4 bases at J, with 9 bases between the two ends. This CDR3 comprises 13 residues. CDR1 is SGHDN and CDR2 is FVKESK in the germline V gene. As DNA, the CDR3 is TGTGCCAGCAGTTGGCAGAATAATGAAAAACTGTTTTTT. This sequence encodes CASSWQNNEKLFF.

This clonotype was observed a few times. With a much larger clone just one base away, this may be a read error. This chain uses TRBV29-1 with TRBJ2-5; a weak D match, TRBD2 (5 bases). The V and J ends lost 7 bases and 5 bases respectively, with 20 bases between them. The CDR3 sequence is 14 residues long. Germline assignment: CDR1 SQVTM and CDR2 ANQGSEA. The CDR3 DNA reads TGCAGCGCGTTGAATTCAGCGGTGGGGGAGACCCAGTACTTC. It encodes CSALNSAVGETQYF. The entire variable domain, with the rest obtained from reference TRBV29-1 and TRBJ2-5, is as follows: SAVISQKPSRDICQRGTSLTIQCQVDSQVTMMFWYRQQPGQSLTLIATANQGSEATYESGFVIDKFPISRPNLTFSTLTVSNMSPEDSSIYLCSALNSAVGETQYFGPGTRLLVL.

This clonotype came up a few times. The chain combines TRBV5-1 with TRBJ2-3, with D uncertain. The CDR3 has 14 residues. Trimming took off 0 bases at V and 6 bases at J, with 11 bases between the two ends. The germline gives CDR1 SGHRS, CDR2 YFSETQ. CDR3 DNA sequence: TGCGCCAGCAGCTTGGTACCAGCCACGGATACGCAGTATTTT. This translates into CASSLVPATDTQYF. The full variable domain, with the rest looked up from reference TRBV5-1 and TRBJ2-3, is KAGVTQTPRYLIKTRGQQVTLSCSPISGHRSVSWYQQTPGQGLQFLFEYFSETQRNKGNFPGRFSGRQFSNSRSEMNVSTLELGDSALYLCASSLVPATDTQYFGPGTRLTVL.

This clonotype was found many times. The V and J genes are TRBV19 and TRBJ1-2; D is ambiguous. Germline V gene data show CDR1 as LNHDA and CDR2 as SQIVND (reference sequence). The CDR3 sequence is 18 residues long. V was cut by 7 bases and J by 5 bases, with 29 bases left in between. Here the CDR3 DNA reads TGTGCCAGTACCATCCTCTCTCTCAGCCCGACCGCAGCTTATGGCTACACCTTC. It is translated as CASTILSLSPTAAYGYTF.

This clonotype occurred a few times. This sequence joins TRBV20-1 and TRBJ2-7; the D is unclear. Germline V CDR1 and CDR2: DFQATT, SNEGSKA (reference sequence). The length of the CDR3 is 14 residues. V dropped 4 bases and J dropped 4 bases, with 17 bases sitting between them. The CDR3 region is CSAKNAAATYEQYF. The CDR3 bases are TGCAGTGCTAAGAACGCGGCAGCAACTTACGAGCAGTACTTC.

This chain connects TRBV20-1 to TRBJ2-5; D is perhaps TRBD2 (5 bases). This CDR3 comprises 13 residues. CDR1 is DFQATT and CDR2 is SNEGSKA in the germline V gene (reference sequence). V dropped 6 bases and J dropped 3 bases, with 14 bases sitting between them. The CDR3 coding sequence is TGCAGTGCAGCTAGCTCCGGAGAAGAGACCCAGTACTTC. It codes for CSAASSGEETQYF.

J is TRBJ2-7 and V is TRBV12-3 or TRBV12-4; perhaps TRBD2 as D (6 bases). Trimming took off 2 bases at V and 4 bases at J, with 18 bases between the two ends. The CDR3 spans 16 residues. The CDR3 region is CASSLYSLRGGYEQYF. The CDR3 DNA reads as TGTGCCAGCAGTTTATATTCCTTGCGGGGAGGATACGAGCAGTACTTC.

This rearrangement joins TRBV6-5 to TRBJ1-6; D possibly corresponds to TRBD1 (5 bases). In germline, CDR1 is MNHEY, CDR2 SVGAGI. The V gene lost 0 bases and the J gene lost 0 bases, with 15 bases spanning the gap. The CDR3 spans 19 residues. The chain's CDR3 is CASSYSGGTGSSYNSPLHF. In DNA, the CDR3 is TGTGCCAGCAGTTACTCGGGGGGTACCGGGAGCTCCTATAATTCACCCCTCCACTTT.

This clonotype was counted ten times or more. This rearrangement joins TRBV6-2 or TRBV6-3 to TRBJ2-6, with a weak D call TRBD1 (5 bases). The CDR3 is 17 amino acids. V was shortened by 4 bases and J by 0 bases, with 13 bases between the two germline ends. CDR1 and CDR2 (germline): MNHEY, SVGEGT. The CDR3 sequence is CASSFIRQTSGANVLTF. The CDR3 region has the DNA TGTGCCAGCAGTTTCATACGACAGACCTCTGGGGCCAACGTCCTGACTTTC.

This clonotype has at least ten counts. In DNA form, the CDR3 reads TGTGCCAGCAGCTTACCCCTCGAAAGCGGCTACACCTTC. As protein: CASSLPLESGYTF. J is TRBJ1-2 and V is TRBV13; no clear D gene. This CDR3 is built from 13 residues. The V gene lost 2 bases and the J gene lost 8 bases, with 12 bases spanning the gap. In germline, CDR1 is PRHDT, CDR2 FYEKMQ (reference sequence).

This rearrangement joins TRBV7-9 to TRBJ2-5; the match to TRBD2 covers 9 bases. CDR3 length equals 16 residues. Unmatched junction bases numbered 11, after V lost 5 bases and J lost 4 bases. From germline, CDR1 is SEHNR and CDR2 FQNEAQ (reference sequence). DNA for the CDR3: TGTGCCAGCAGCCATCGGTTAGCGGGGGTGGTAGAGACCCAGTACTTC. Amino acids: CASSHRLAGVVETQYF.